The rows below give T cell receptor beta chains drawn from one sample of a study of CD8 T cells in Susac syndrome. TCRdb re-derived calls from the immunoSEQ multiplex PCR reads in MiXCR, one entry per CDR3 protein. Of fewer than 150,000 distinct CDR3 sequences listed, 95% are singletons. The sample comprised CD8+ T cells from PBMCs. These receptor sequences come from a human donor with Susac syndrome. Each CDR3 is given with its conserved first and last residue. The D gene is left open where the match is weak. Size values are once, few and many counts, or a class for expanded clones, and some rows have none.

V gene	clone size	J gene	D gene	CDR3 protein	CDR3 DNA
TRBV11-2	once	TRBJ2-1	.	CASSLEHNNEQFF	TGTGCCAGCAGCTTAGAGCACAACAATGAGCAGTTCTTC
TRBV5-6	.	TRBJ2-5	.	CASSLGTGTRRLQETQYF	TGTGCCAGCAGCTTGGGGACGGGGACCCGGAGGCTCCAAGAGACCCAGTACTTC
TRBV29-1	once	TRBJ2-7	.	CSVERGSSYEQYF	TGCAGCGTTGAACGGGGAAGCTCCTACGAGCAGTACTTC
TRBV7-9	.	TRBJ2-1	TRBD2	CASSPEQLAGYNEQFF	TGTGCCAGCAGCCCCGAGCAACTAGCGGGCTACAATGAGCAGTTCTTC
TRBV2	.	TRBJ1-5	TRBD1	CASRHGTASNQPQHF	TGTGCCAGCAGGCATGGGACAGCTAGCAATCAGCCCCAGCATTTT
TRBV28	.	TRBJ2-1	.	CASSLLNEQFF	TGTGCCAGCAGTTTACTCAATGAGCAGTTCTTC
TRBV11-3	.	TRBJ2-1	TRBD2	CASSHEGAGGYNEQFF	TGTGCCAGCAGCCACGAAGGGGCGGGAGGCTACAATGAGCAGTTCTTC
TRBV28	.	TRBJ2-1	TRBD1	CASSLSSLDRGEQFF	TGTGCCAGCAGTTTATCCTCGTTAGACAGGGGGGAGCAGTTCTTC
TRBV12-3/TRBV12-4	.	TRBJ2-5	.	CASSDPSGETQYF	TGTGCCAGCAGTGACCCTTCAGGCGAGACCCAGTACTTC
TRBV28	few	TRBJ1-5	.	CASSSDSYNQPQHF	TGTGCCAGCAGTTCAGACAGTTACAATCAGCCCCAGCATTTT
TRBV28	.	TRBJ1-1	.	CASERGVNTEAFF	TGTGCCAGCGAAAGAGGGGTGAACACTGAAGCTTTCTTT
TRBV4-1	.	TRBJ2-5	.	CASSQEGRAQETQYF	TGCGCCAGCAGCCAAGAGGGCAGGGCGCAAGAGACCCAGTACTTC
TRBV20-1	.	TRBJ2-7	.	CSALRWGKQYF	TGCAGTGCCCTTAGGTGGGGGAAGCAGTACTTC
TRBV27	.	TRBJ1-2	.	CASSLDQWGGGYTF	TGTGCCAGCAGTCTTGACCAGTGGGGAGGCGGCTACACCTTC
TRBV27	.	TRBJ2-1	TRBD2	CASSLSIPGLAGGHEQFF	TGTGCCAGCAGTTTATCGATCCCGGGACTAGCGGGAGGGCATGAGCAGTTCTTC
TRBV5-4	.	TRBJ2-1	.	CASSSKDGLQEQFF	TGTGCCAGCAGCTCCAAGGACGGACTTCAGGAGCAGTTCTTC
TRBV15	.	TRBJ2-1	TRBD2	CATRNGLAGDYNEQFF	TGTGCCACCAGAAACGGACTAGCGGGAGACTACAATGAGCAGTTCTTC
TRBV12-3/TRBV12-4	.	TRBJ2-5	TRBD1	CASTTGTATETQYF	TGTGCCAGCACCACCGGGACAGCCACAGAGACCCAGTACTTC
TRBV29-1	.	TRBJ2-7	.	CSAGVSYEQYF	TGCAGCGCTGGGGTCTCCTACGAGCAGTACTTC
TRBV6-5	.	TRBJ2-7	TRBD2	CASSYSGWTSGRAYEQYF	TGTGCCAGCAGTTACTCTGGGTGGACTAGCGGGAGGGCTTACGAGCAGTACTTC
TRBV7-9	.	TRBJ1-4	.	CASSGWHEKLFF	TGTGCCAGCAGCGGATGGCATGAAAAACTGTTTTTT
TRBV19	.	TRBJ2-7	.	CASSPGRDSYEQYF	TGTGCCAGTAGTCCGGGACGGGATTCCTACGAGCAGTACTTC
TRBV28	.	TRBJ2-6	.	CASSLGVGAGANVLTF	TGTGCCAGCAGTTTAGGGGTGGGGGCTGGGGCCAACGTCCTGACTTTC
TRBV12-3/TRBV12-4	.	TRBJ2-5	TRBD1	CASSLQGGETQYF	TGTGCCAGCAGTCTACAGGGGGGAGAGACCCAGTACTTC
TRBV27	.	TRBJ2-7	.	CASSQRTDGSYEQYF	TGTGCCAGCAGTCAAAGGACAGACGGCTCCTACGAGCAGTACTTC
TRBV5-4	once	TRBJ2-7	TRBD1	CASSSTGTGVHEQYF	TGTGCCAGCAGCTCAACCGGGACAGGGGTCCACGAGCAGTACTTC
TRBV20-1	.	TRBJ1-2	.	CSAPVSYYYGYTF	TGCAGTGCTCCAGTATCCTACTACTATGGCTACACCTTC
TRBV20-1	.	TRBJ1-1	TRBD1	CSARDTRPNGQGNTEAFF	TGCAGTGCTAGAGATACTCGCCCCAACGGACAGGGCAACACTGAAGCTTTCTTT
TRBV6-2/TRBV6-3	.	TRBJ1-5	.	CASRNPLGAGGGNQPQHF	TGTGCCAGCAGGAACCCCCTTGGTGCTGGGGGTGGCAATCAGCCCCAGCATTTT
TRBV23-1	.	TRBJ2-7	.	CAPGVPNPYEQYF	TGCGCCCCAGGGGTGCCAAATCCCTACGAGCAGTACTTC
TRBV10-3	.	TRBJ2-3	.	CAISDPPDTQYF	TGTGCCATCAGTGACCCCCCAGATACGCAGTATTTT
TRBV5-1	.	TRBJ1-1	TRBD1	CASSSPGTGDTEAFF	TGCGCCAGCAGCTCACCCGGGACAGGGGACACTGAAGCTTTCTTT
TRBV12-3/TRBV12-4	.	TRBJ1-3	.	CASSLDSSGNTIYF	TGTGCCAGCAGTTTAGACAGCTCTGGAAACACCATATATTTT
TRBV6-5	.	TRBJ1-5	.	CASSLMGNQPQHF	TGTGCCAGCAGCCTAATGGGTAATCAGCCCCAGCATTTT
TRBV6-6	few	TRBJ2-7	.	CASSYTSDSVEQYF	TGTGCCAGCAGTTACACGTCTGACTCCGTGGAGCAGTACTTC
TRBV27	once	TRBJ2-1	.	CASIQLAAGQNEQFF	TGTGCCAGCATTCAACTAGCCGCAGGTCAGAATGAGCAGTTCTTC
TRBV12-3/TRBV12-4	once	TRBJ1-1	.	CASSFVGGTEAFF	TGTGCCAGCAGTTTCGTCGGGGGCACTGAAGCTTTCTTT
TRBV18	.	TRBJ1-4	.	CASSPLPRNEKLFF	TGTGCCAGCTCACCACTTCCGAGGAATGAAAAACTGTTTTTT
TRBV6-4	.	TRBJ2-4	.	CASSDGDSNIQYF	TGTGCCAGCAGTGACGGGGACTCCAACATTCAGTACTTC